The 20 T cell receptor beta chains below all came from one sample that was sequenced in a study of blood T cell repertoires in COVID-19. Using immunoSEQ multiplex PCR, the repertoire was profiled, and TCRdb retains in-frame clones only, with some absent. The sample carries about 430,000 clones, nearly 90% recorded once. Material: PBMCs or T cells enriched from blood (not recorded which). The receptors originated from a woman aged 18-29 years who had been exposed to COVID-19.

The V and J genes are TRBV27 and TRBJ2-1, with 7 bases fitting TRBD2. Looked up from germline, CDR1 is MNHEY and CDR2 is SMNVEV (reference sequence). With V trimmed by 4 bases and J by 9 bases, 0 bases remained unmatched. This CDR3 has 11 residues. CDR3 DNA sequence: TGTGCCAGCAGTTGGGGGGGTGAGCAGTTCTTC. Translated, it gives CASSWGGEQFF.

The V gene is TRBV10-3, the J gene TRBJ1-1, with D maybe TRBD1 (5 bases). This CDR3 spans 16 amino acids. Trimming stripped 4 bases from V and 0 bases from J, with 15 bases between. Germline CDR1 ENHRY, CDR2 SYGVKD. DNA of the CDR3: TGTGCCATCAGTGCCGTGGAAACAGGAGTGAACACTGAAGCTTTCTTT. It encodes CAISAVETGVNTEAFF.

Written as DNA, the CDR3 is TGCGCCAGCAGCGATAGCGACTACGAGCAGTACTTC. It translates to CASSDSDYEQYF. The genes are TRBV10-1 and TRBJ2-7; a weak D match, TRBD2 (5 bases). CDR1 WNHNN and CDR2 SYGVQD come from the germline V gene (reference sequence). The CDR3 loop spans 12 amino acids. Trimming cost V 6 bases and J 3 bases, with 9 bases left between them.

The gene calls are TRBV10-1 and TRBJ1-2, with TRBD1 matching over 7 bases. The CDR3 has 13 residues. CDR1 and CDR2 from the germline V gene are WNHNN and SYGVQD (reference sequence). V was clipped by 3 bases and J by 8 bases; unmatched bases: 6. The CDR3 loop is CASSEGGPSGYTF. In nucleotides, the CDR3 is TGCGCCAGCAGTGAAGGGGGCCCCTCGGGCTACACCTTC.

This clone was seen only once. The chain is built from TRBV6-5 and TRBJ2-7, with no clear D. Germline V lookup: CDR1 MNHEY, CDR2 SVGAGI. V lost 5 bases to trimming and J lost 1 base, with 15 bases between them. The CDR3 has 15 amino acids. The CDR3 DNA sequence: TGTGCCAGCAGTCCTGATCAGGCTTCATCCTACGAGCAGTACTTC. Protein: CASSPDQASSYEQYF.

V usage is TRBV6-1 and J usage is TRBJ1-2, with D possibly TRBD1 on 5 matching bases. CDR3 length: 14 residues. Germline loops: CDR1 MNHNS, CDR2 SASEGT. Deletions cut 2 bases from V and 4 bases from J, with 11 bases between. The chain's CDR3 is CASSEYPDSYGYTF. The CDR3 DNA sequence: TGTGCCAGCAGTGAATACCCAGACAGCTATGGCTACACCTTC.

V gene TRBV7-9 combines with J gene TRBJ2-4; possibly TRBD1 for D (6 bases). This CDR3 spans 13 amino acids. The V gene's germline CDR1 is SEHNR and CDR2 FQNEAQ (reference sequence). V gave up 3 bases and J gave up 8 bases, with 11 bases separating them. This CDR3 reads CASSFQTGDIQYF. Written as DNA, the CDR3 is TGTGCCAGCAGCTTCCAGACAGGAGACATTCAGTACTTC. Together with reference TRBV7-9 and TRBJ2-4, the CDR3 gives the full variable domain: DTGVSQNPRHKITKRGQNVTFRCDPISEHNRLYWYRQTLGQGPEFLTYFQNEAQLEKSRLLSDRFSAERPKGSFSTLEIQRTEQGDSAMYLCASSFQTGDIQYFGAGTRLSVL.

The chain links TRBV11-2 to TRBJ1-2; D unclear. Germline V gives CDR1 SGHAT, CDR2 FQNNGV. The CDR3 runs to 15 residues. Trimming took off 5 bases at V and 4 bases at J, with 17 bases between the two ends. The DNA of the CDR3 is TGTGCCAGCAGCCCCACTACCGCCATTGGCTATGGCTACACCTTC. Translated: CASSPTTAIGYGYTF.

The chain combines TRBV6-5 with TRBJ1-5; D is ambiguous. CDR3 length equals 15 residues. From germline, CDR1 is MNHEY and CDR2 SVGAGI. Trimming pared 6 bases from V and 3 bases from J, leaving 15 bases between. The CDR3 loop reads CASRNFISDNQPQHF. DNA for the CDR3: TGTGCCAGCAGGAATTTCATATCAGACAATCAGCCCCAGCATTTT.

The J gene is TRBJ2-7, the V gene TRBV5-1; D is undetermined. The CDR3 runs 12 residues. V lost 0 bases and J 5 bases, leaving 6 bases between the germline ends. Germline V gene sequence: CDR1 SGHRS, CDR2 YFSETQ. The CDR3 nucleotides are TGCGCCAGCAGCTTGGCCACTAACGAGCAGTACTTC. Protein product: CASSLATNEQYF.

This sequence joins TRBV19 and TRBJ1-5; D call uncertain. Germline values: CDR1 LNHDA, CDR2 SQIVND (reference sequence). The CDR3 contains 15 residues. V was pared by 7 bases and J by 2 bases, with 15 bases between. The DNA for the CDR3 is TGTGCCAGTACTGAGGTGAGTTGGGGCAATCAGCCCCAGCATTTT. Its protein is CASTEVSWGNQPQHF. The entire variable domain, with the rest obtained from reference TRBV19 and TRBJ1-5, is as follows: DGGITQSPKYLFRKEGQNVTLSCEQNLNHDAMYWYRQDPGQGLRLIYYSQIVNDFQKGDIAEGYSVSREKKESFPLTVTSAQKNPTAFYLCASTEVSWGNQPQHFGDGTRLSIL.

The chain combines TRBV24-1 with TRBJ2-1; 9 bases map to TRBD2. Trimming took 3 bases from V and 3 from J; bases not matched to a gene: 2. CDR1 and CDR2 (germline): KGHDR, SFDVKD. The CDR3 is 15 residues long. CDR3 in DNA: TGTGCCACCAGTGATGGCGGGGGGGTCTACAATGAGCAGTTCTTC. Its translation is CATSDGGGVYNEQFF.

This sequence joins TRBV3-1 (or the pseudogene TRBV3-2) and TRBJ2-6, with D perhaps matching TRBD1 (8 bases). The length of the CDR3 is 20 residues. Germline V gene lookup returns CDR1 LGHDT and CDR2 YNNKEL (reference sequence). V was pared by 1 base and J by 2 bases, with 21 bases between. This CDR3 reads CASSQGIRQGTTAGANVLTF. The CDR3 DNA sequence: TGTGCCAGCAGCCAAGGGATACGACAGGGGACTACTGCTGGGGCCAACGTCCTGACTTTC.

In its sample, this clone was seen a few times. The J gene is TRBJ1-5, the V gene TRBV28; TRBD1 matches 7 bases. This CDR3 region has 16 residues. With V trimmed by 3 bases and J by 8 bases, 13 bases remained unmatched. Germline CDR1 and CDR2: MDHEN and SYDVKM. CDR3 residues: CASSFPRSEGAKPQHF. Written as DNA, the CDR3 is TGTGCCAGCAGTTTTCCTAGGTCGGAGGGGGCTAAGCCCCAGCATTTT.

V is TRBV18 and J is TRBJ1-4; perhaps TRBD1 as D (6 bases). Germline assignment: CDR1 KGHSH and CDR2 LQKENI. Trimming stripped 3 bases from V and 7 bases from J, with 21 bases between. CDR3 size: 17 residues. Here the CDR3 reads CASSPRGAGSNREKLFF. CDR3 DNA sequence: TGTGCCAGCTCACCCAGGGGCGCAGGATCTAATCGTGAAAAACTGTTTTTT. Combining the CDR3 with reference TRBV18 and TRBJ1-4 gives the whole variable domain NAGVMQNPRHLVRRRGQEARLRCSPMKGHSHVYWYRQLPEEGLKFMVYLQKENIIDESGMPKERFSAEFPKEGPSILRIQQVVRGDSAAYFCASSPRGAGSNREKLFFGSGTQLSVL.

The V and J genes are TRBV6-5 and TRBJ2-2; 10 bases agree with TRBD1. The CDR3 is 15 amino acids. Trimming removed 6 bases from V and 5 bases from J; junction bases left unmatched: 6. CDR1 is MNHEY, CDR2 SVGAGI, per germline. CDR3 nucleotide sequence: TGTGCCAGCAGGCGCCGGGACAGGGGAACCGGGGAGCTGTTTTTT. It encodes CASRRRDRGTGELFF.

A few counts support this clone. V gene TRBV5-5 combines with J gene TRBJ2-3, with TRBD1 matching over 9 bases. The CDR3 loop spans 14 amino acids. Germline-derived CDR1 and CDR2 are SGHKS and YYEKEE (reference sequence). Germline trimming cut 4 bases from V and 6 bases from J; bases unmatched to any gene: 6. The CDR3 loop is CASSTSGTGDTQYF. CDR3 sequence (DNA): TGTGCCAGCAGCACCTCCGGGACAGGGGATACGCAGTATTTT.

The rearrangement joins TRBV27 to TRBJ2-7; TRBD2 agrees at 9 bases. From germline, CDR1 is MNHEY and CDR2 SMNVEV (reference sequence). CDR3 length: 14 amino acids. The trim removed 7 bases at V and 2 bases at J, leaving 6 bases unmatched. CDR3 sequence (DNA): TGTGCCAGCAACCCGACTAGCGGACCCTACGAGCAGTACTTC. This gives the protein CASNPTSGPYEQYF.

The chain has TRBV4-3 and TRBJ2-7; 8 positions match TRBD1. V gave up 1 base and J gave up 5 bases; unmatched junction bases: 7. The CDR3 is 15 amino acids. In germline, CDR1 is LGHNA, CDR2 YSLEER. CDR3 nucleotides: TGCGCCAGCAGCCAAGTCCCAGGGGGCTACCACGAGCAGTACTTC. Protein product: CASSQVPGGYHEQYF.

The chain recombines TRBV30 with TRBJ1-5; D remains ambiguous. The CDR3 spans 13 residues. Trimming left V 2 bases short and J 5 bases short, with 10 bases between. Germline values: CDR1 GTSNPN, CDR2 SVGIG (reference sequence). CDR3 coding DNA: TGTGCCTGGAGTCCGCAGAATGATCAGCCCCAGCATTTT. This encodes CAWSPQNDQPQHF.